A single sample is the source of the 5 T cell receptor beta chains below, sequenced in a study of shared clonotypes between healthy human individuals. TCRdb keeps only in-frame clones here, not all; method: immunoSEQ multiplex PCR. The sample consists of over 950,000 clones, roughly 77% of them appearing once. Sequenced material: memory CD4+ T cells from PBMCs. Documented subset: CD45RA-negative fraction. The receptor source for this set is a man between 18 and 35 years old in good health. Some clones in this sample may be carry-over from other donors' samples.

This clone was observed many times. CDR3 in DNA: TGTGCCAGCAGCCCTGAGGGGCCCTATGGCTACACCTTC. As protein: CASSPEGPYGYTF. The rearrangement uses TRBV5-4 and TRBJ1-2, with D possibly TRBD1 on 5 matching bases. The germline gives CDR1 SGHNT, CDR2 YYREEE (reference sequence). The CDR3 totals 13 residues. V was cut by 4 bases and J by 4 bases, with 11 bases left in between.

About this clone itself: The same CDR3 is also encoded by other DNA sequences in this sample. This chain connects TRBV20-1 to TRBJ2-1; D gene unclear. Germline CDR1 is DFQATT and CDR2 is SNEGSKA (reference sequence). CDR3 size: 10 residues. With 6 bases removed from V and 7 bases from J, the gap between germline ends came to 7 bases. The CDR3, as DNA: TGCAGTGCGGCTAGGAATGAGCAGTTCTTC. This codes for CSAARNEQFF.

This clone was observed a handful of times. V gene TRBV27 combines with J gene TRBJ2-7, with D tentatively TRBD1 (8 bases). Germline loops: CDR1 MNHEY, CDR2 SMNVEV (reference sequence). The ends were cut back, 0 bases at V and 7 bases at J, with 16 bases in the middle. The CDR3 length is 15 residues. The chain's CDR3 is CASSLSGQVGGEQYF. CDR3 DNA sequence: TGTGCCAGCAGTTTATCGGGACAGGTGGGGGGGGAGCAGTACTTC.

CDR3 amino acids: CASSSYPGQENTEAFF. Written as DNA, the CDR3 is TGTGCCAGCAGCTCTTACCCGGGACAGGAGAACACTGAAGCTTTCTTT. The genes are TRBV28 and TRBJ1-1; TRBD1 matches at 8 bases. Germline V gene data show CDR1 as MDHEN and CDR2 as SYDVKM. There are 16 residues in the CDR3. Trimming removed 6 bases from V and 1 base from J; junction bases left unmatched: 10.

A note on this clone: A read error may explain this, as a much larger clone is one base away. The chain has TRBV7-2 and TRBJ2-5, with D maybe TRBD1 (5 bases). V was clipped by 5 bases and J by 1 base, with 5 bases between them. The CDR3 contains 12 residues. Germline V CDR1 and CDR2: SGHTA, FQGNSA. The CDR3 reads CASSRGQETQYF. The CDR3 nucleotides are TGTGCCAGCAGCAGGGGCCAAGAGACCCAGTACTTC.